Listed here is a single T cell receptor (beta chain). The sample is drawn from a study of blood T cell repertoires in COVID-19. Study context: Collection of acute and convalescent COVID-19 samples took place in the United States, Italy and Spain.

Generated by immunoSEQ multiplex PCR, the TCRdb table keeps only in-frame clones and is missing some. The sample yields 110,000 or so clones, less than 85% seen once. The sample taken for sequencing was peripheral blood. This receptor was identified in a human donor in a cohort sampled during active COVID-19.

The CDR3 spells CASSQGFYYEQYF. CDR3 coding DNA: TGTGCCAGCTCTCAGGGATTTTACTACGAGCAGTACTTC. The chain couples TRBV18 to TRBJ2-7; tentatively, D is TRBD1 (5 bases). V was cut by 6 bases and J by 3 bases, with 12 bases left in between. The germline gives CDR1 KGHSH, CDR2 LQKENI. This CDR3 is built from 13 residues.